One sample yielded the 30 T cell receptor beta chains listed below, sequenced in a study of breast tumors, draining lymph nodes, adjacent tissues. TCRdb recomputed calls from the multiplex PCR reads with MiXCR, one row per CDR3 protein. The data show approximately 210,000 distinct CDR3 sequences, with about 34% seen just once and about 1.4% held by the top ten. Breast cancer patients provided tissue from their axillary draining lymph nodes. The sequenced sample was axillary lymph node tissue. The receptors originated from a female donor with breast cancer. Some clones in this sample may be carry-over from other donors' samples.

The chain joins TRBV20-1 to TRBJ2-3; TRBD2 aligns across 11 bases. Germline V gene lookup returns CDR1 DFQATT and CDR2 SNEGSKA (reference sequence). V shed 4 bases, J shed 3 bases, and the junction held 15 bases outside the gene matches. CDR3 length: 18 amino acids. CDR3 DNA: TGCAGTGCTACCATTAGCGGGAGGGTGTTCTTCGGGACAGATACGCAGTATTTT. It yields the protein CSATISGRVFFGTDTQYF.

This clonotype has just one count. The V call is TRBV6-4, the J call TRBJ2-3; 9 bases are shared with TRBD1. Germline V gene lookup returns CDR1 MRHNA and CDR2 SNTAGT. The CDR3 spans 14 residues. The J segment lost 4 bases and the V segment lost 5 bases, leaving 4 bases of the junction unmatched. CDR3: CASSYRGRSDTQYF. The CDR3 DNA reads TGTGCCAGCAGTTACAGGGGGCGATCAGATACGCAGTATTTT.

This clonotype was picked up a small number of times. This chain connects TRBV30 to TRBJ2-1; D possibly uses TRBD1 or TRBD2 (5 bases each). The ends were cut back, 0 bases at V and 8 bases at J, with 23 bases in the middle. CDR1 and CDR2 from the germline V gene are GTSNPN and SVGIG (reference sequence). The CDR3 sequence is 17 residues long. The CDR3 sequence is CAWSVKVPGRQQDEQFF. The DNA for the CDR3 is TGTGCCTGGAGTGTGAAGGTCCCGGGACGACAGCAAGATGAGCAGTTCTTC.

This clonotype was observed a few times. The J gene is TRBJ2-7, the V gene TRBV6-2 or TRBV6-3; TRBD2 matches at 12 bases. CDR1 MNHEY and CDR2 SVGEGT come from the germline V gene. CDR3 length: 16 amino acids. The V and J ends lost 5 bases and 2 bases, in that order; junction bases with no gene match: 7. In DNA form, the CDR3 reads TGTGCCAGCAGTCCGGTACTAGCGGGAGGCGCCTACGAGCAGTACTTC. Translating gives CASSPVLAGGAYEQYF.

The table lists this clonotype with many counts. The chain uses TRBV6-5 and TRBJ2-7; TRBD1 agrees at 8 bases. Germline V CDR1 and CDR2: MNHEY, SVGAGI. The CDR3 has 13 amino acids. V lost 6 bases, J lost 5 bases, and 6 bases stayed unmatched. CDR3 sequence: CASSPQGEDEQYF. The CDR3 DNA reads TGTGCCAGCAGCCCACAGGGGGAGGACGAGCAGTACTTC.

This clonotype appeared a few times. CDR3 amino acids: CSARPGATNEKLFF. DNA of the CDR3: TGCAGTGCTAGACCCGGGGCAACTAATGAAAAACTGTTTTTT. This chain joins TRBV20-1 and TRBJ1-4; no clear D. CDR3 length: 14 residues. The V end lost 2 bases, the J end lost 0 bases, and 7 bases lay between the germline ends. Germline V gene sequence: CDR1 DFQATT, CDR2 SNEGSKA (reference sequence).

This clonotype occurred a few times. This clone may be a read error of a much larger clone one base away. The rearrangement links TRBV20-1 to TRBJ2-7; no clear D gene. Germline V gene lookup returns CDR1 DFQATT and CDR2 SNEGSKA (reference sequence). The length of the CDR3 is 14 residues. CDR3 in DNA: TGCAGTGCTGGCGGACGGCAGAGCTCCTGCGAGCAGTACTTC. Its protein is CSAGGRQSSCEQYF.

This clonotype was detected many times. The chain is built from TRBV5-4 and TRBJ2-5; tentative D call: TRBD1 (6 bases). The CDR3 spans 14 residues. CDR1 and CDR2 (germline): SGHNT, YYREEE (reference sequence). With 3 bases removed from V and 3 bases from J, the gap between germline ends came to 12 bases. The CDR3 loop is CASSWTAQKETQYF. CDR3 nucleotide sequence: TGTGCCAGCAGCTGGACAGCCCAGAAAGAGACCCAGTACTTC.

This clonotype has at least ten counts. The chain has TRBV7-2 and TRBJ1-5; no clear D. The germline CDR1 and CDR2 sequences are SGHTA and FQGNSA. V was pared by 1 base and J by 3 bases, with 1 base between. The CDR3 consists of 12 residues. The CDR3 loop is CASSLDNQPQHF. CDR3 bases: TGTGCCAGCAGCTTAGACAATCAGCCCCAGCATTTT.

The V gene is TRBV7-6, the J gene TRBJ2-3; 9 positions match TRBD2. J gave up 4 bases and V 5 bases, and 7 bases lay outside the gene matches. Germline V lookup: CDR1 SGHVS, CDR2 FNYEAQ. The CDR3 spans 15 residues. CDR3 in amino acids: CASSITGTSSDTQYF. The CDR3, as DNA: TGTGCCAGCAGCATTACCGGGACTAGCTCAGATACGCAGTATTTT.

This clonotype was recorded many times. This rearrangement joins TRBV19 to TRBJ2-6; the match to TRBD1 covers 11 bases. There are 18 residues in the CDR3. V was pared by 5 bases and J by 4 bases, with 10 bases of the junction left unmatched. The germline CDR1 and CDR2 sequences are LNHDA and SQIVND (reference sequence). The CDR3 sequence: CASSARTGGAQGANVLTF. DNA for the CDR3: TGTGCCAGTAGTGCCCGGACAGGGGGCGCACAAGGGGCCAACGTCCTGACTTTC.

This clonotype was seen ten or more times. The V and J genes are TRBV5-5 and TRBJ1-2, with 7 bases aligning to TRBD1. The CDR3 has 13 residues. Trimming at V came to 0 bases and at J to 5 bases, leaving 1 base not matched to a gene. Germline CDR1 SGHKS, CDR2 YYEKEE (reference sequence). CDR3 residues: CASSLGGQYGYTF. CDR3 DNA sequence: TGTGCCAGCAGCTTGGGGGGACAGTATGGCTACACCTTC.

The V gene is TRBV24-1, the J gene TRBJ1-2; 7 bases fit TRBD1. The length of the CDR3 is 11 residues. V trimming: 10 bases; J trimming: 2 bases; junction bases outside the gene matches: 0. Germline V gene sequence: CDR1 KGHDR, CDR2 SFDVKD. The CDR3 DNA is TGTGCCACAGGGGGCAACTATGGCTACACCTTC. Translating it yields CATGGNYGYTF.

The CDR3 loop reads CAWKPRTGGKSTDTQYF. CDR3 DNA sequence: TGTGCCTGGAAGCCGAGGACAGGCGGAAAAAGCACAGATACGCAGTATTTT. The gene calls are TRBV30 and TRBJ2-3; 7 nucleotides match TRBD1. The CDR3 runs 17 residues. Trimming removed 4 bases from V and 0 bases from J; junction bases left unmatched: 13. Germline CDR1 GTSNPN, CDR2 SVGIG (reference sequence).

This clonotype was observed a few times. The genes are TRBV5-4 and TRBJ2-1; TRBD2 matches at 10 bases. V lost 4 bases to trimming and J lost 9 bases; unmatched junction nucleotides: 7. Germline-derived CDR1 and CDR2 are SGHNT and YYREEE (reference sequence). The CDR3 is 14 amino acids. CDR3 DNA: TGTGCCAGCAGCCACCGACTAGCGGGTCCTGAGCAGTTCTTC. Amino acid sequence: CASSHRLAGPEQFF.

The V and J genes are TRBV7-9 and TRBJ2-5; no reliable D call. This CDR3 comprises 15 residues. Germline V gives CDR1 SEHNR, CDR2 FQNEAQ (reference sequence). V was pared by 1 base and J by 5 bases, with 14 bases between. The CDR3 loop reads CASSLGAEERETQYF. DNA for the CDR3: TGTGCCAGCAGCTTAGGCGCCGAAGAAAGGGAGACCCAGTACTTC. The full variable domain, its missing parts supplied by reference TRBV7-9 and TRBJ2-5, is DTGVSQNPRHKITKRGQNVTFRCDPISEHNRLYWYRQTLGQGPEFLTYFQNEAQLEKSRLLSDRFSAERPKGSFSTLEIQRTEQGDSAMYLCASSLGAEERETQYFGPGTRLLVL.

This clonotype was observed a handful of times. The DNA for the CDR3 is TGTGCCAGCTCACCGGCGACAGGAGGCGAGCAGTACTTC. This gives the protein CASSPATGGEQYF. The V gene is TRBV18, the J gene TRBJ2-7, with a tentative D call TRBD1 (6 bases). In germline, CDR1 is KGHSH, CDR2 LQKENI. The V end lost 3 bases, the J end lost 6 bases, and 12 bases lay between the germline ends. The CDR3 covers 13 residues.

This clonotype occurred many times. This chain uses TRBV20-1 with TRBJ2-3; TRBD2 matches at 9 bases. The V gene end was trimmed by 1 base and the J gene end by 1 base; junction bases not matched to a gene: 0. The CDR3 is 14 amino acids. Per the germline V gene, CDR1 is DFQATT and CDR2 is SNEGSKA (reference sequence). In nucleotides, the CDR3 is TGCAGTGCTAGAGGGACTAGCGGCACAGATACGCAGTATTTT. Protein product: CSARGTSGTDTQYF.

This chain connects TRBV19 to TRBJ1-1, with 8 nucleotides matching TRBD1. Germline assignment: CDR1 LNHDA and CDR2 SQIVND (reference sequence). The CDR3 spans 13 residues. The J segment lost 7 bases and the V segment lost 7 bases, leaving 8 bases of the junction unmatched. The CDR3 coding sequence is TGTGCCAGTACCCCGACAGGGGTGATTGAAGCTTTCTTT. Protein product: CASTPTGVIEAFF.

The gene calls are TRBV30 and TRBJ1-5; D remains ambiguous. V was shortened by 0 bases and J by 0 bases, with 12 bases between the two germline ends. From germline, CDR1 is GTSNPN and CDR2 SVGIG (reference sequence). CDR3 length: 16 residues. CDR3 DNA sequence: TGTGCCTGGAGTGTTAGAGGGCAACCTAGCAATCAGCCCCAGCATTTT. Its protein is CAWSVRGQPSNQPQHF.

This clonotype was counted ten times or more. The chain joins TRBV4-1 to TRBJ2-1; 9 bases line up with TRBD2. CDR1 MGHRA and CDR2 YSYEKL come from the germline V gene. CDR3 length equals 15 residues. J gave up 5 bases and V 3 bases, and 5 bases lay outside the gene matches. The CDR3 loop is CASSQGGRAHNEQFF. The CDR3 DNA reads as TGCGCCAGCAGCCAGGGCGGGAGGGCCCACAATGAGCAGTTCTTC.

This clonotype came up many times. The J gene is TRBJ2-3, the V gene TRBV28; perhaps TRBD1 as D (5 bases). Trimming stripped 6 bases from V and 4 bases from J, with 14 bases between. Germline V lookup: CDR1 MDHEN, CDR2 SYDVKM. The CDR3 runs 14 residues. The CDR3 DNA is TGTGCCAGCAGAGGGGCAGGGTACCCAGATACGCAGTATTTT. This encodes CASRGAGYPDTQYF.

Worth noting for this clonotype: This is likely a read error, given that the CDR3 carries no conserved phenylalanine or tryptophan at its end. Because the CDR3's place on the DNA is in doubt, the DNA is left out and the CDR3 is given as listed by TCRdb. This chain joins TRBV19 and TRBJ1-4. CDR1 LNHDA and CDR2 SQIVND come from the germline V gene (reference sequence). The CDR3 sequence runs 8 residues, both termini included. The CDR3 here is CASSRGLG.

With regard to this clonotype: Possible read error: a much larger clone is one base away. Without the conserved terminal phenylalanine or tryptophan, this CDR3 likely stems from a read error. The J gene is TRBJ2-5, the V gene TRBV28; 9 nucleotides align to TRBD2. V was pared by 5 bases and J by 1 base, with 8 bases of the junction left unmatched. Germline CDR1 reads MDHEN; CDR2 reads SYDVKM. The CDR3 runs 16 residues. CDR3 DNA: TGTGCCAGCAGTCCGTTAGCGGGAGCGCCCCAAGAGACCCAGTACCTC. Translated: CASSPLAGAPQETQYL.

This clonotype was seen repeatedly, ten times or more. V is TRBV15 and J is TRBJ1-2; no definite D call. This CDR3 is 13 amino acids long. Germline values: CDR1 LNHNV, CDR2 YYDKDF (reference sequence). Trimming removed 8 bases from V and 2 bases from J, with 12 bases in between. CDR3 nucleotide sequence: TGTGCCACCCGGCTTGAGGGCAACTATGGCTACACCTTC. It is translated as CATRLEGNYGYTF. The full variable domain, its missing parts supplied by reference TRBV15 and TRBJ1-2, is DAMVIQNPRYQVTQFGKPVTLSCSQTLNHNVMYWYQQKSSQAPKLLFHYYDKDFNNEADTPDNFQSRRPNTSFCFLDIRSPGLGDTAMYLCATRLEGNYGYTFGSGTRLTVV.

This clonotype was counted many times. The chain links TRBV5-4 to TRBJ2-7; D unclear. V lost 3 bases to trimming and J lost 0 bases, with 13 bases between them. This CDR3 has 15 residues. Germline loops: CDR1 SGHNT, CDR2 YYREEE (reference sequence). CDR3: CASSSPSQFSYEQYF. CDR3 DNA sequence: TGTGCCAGCAGCTCCCCCTCGCAGTTCTCCTACGAGCAGTACTTC. Full variable domain (missing parts from reference TRBV5-4 and TRBJ2-7): ETGVTQSPTHLIKTRGQQVTLRCSSQSGHNTVSWYQQALGQGPQFIFQYYREEENGRGNFPPRFSGLQFPNYSSELNVNALELDDSALYLCASSSPSQFSYEQYFGPGTRLTVT.

This chain links TRBV3-1 with TRBJ2-7, with TRBD2 as a possible D gene (5 bases). V was trimmed by 3 bases and J by 0 bases, leaving 9 bases between them. Germline V lookup: CDR1 LGHDT, CDR2 YNNKEL (reference sequence). The CDR3 extends over 14 amino acids. This CDR3 is CASSQWESSYEQYF. CDR3 DNA sequence: TGTGCCAGCAGCCAGTGGGAGAGCTCCTACGAGCAGTACTTC.

The V and J genes are TRBV19 and TRBJ1-4; possibly TRBD1 for D (5 bases). Germline-derived CDR1 and CDR2 are LNHDA and SQIVND (reference sequence). The CDR3 loop spans 17 amino acids. Trimming cost V 7 bases and J 5 bases, with 23 bases left between them. The DNA of the CDR3 is TGTGCCAGTACCCCGAGTTCTAGCGGGACGGGGAATGAAAAACTGTTTTTT. Its protein product is CASTPSSSGTGNEKLFF.

This clonotype showed up many times. This chain connects TRBV6-5 to TRBJ1-6; D unresolved. The CDR3 is 16 residues long. V was shortened by 2 bases and J by 4 bases, with 12 bases between the two germline ends. The germline V gene has CDR1 MNHEY and CDR2 SVGAGI. The CDR3 is CASSYGFGRYNSPLHF. The CDR3 nucleotides read TGTGCCAGCAGTTACGGATTCGGACGATATAATTCACCCCTCCACTTT.

The chain recombines TRBV12-3 or TRBV12-4 with TRBJ1-3, with D possibly TRBD1 on 5 matching bases. The V end was cut by 5 bases, the J end by 6 bases, with 11 bases between. The CDR3 runs 13 residues. CDR3 amino acids: CASSTRGPNTIYF. The CDR3 DNA reads as TGTGCCAGCAGTACCCGGGGCCCAAACACCATATATTTT.